The 9 T cell receptor beta chains given below trace back to one sample, sequenced in a study of identical twins. TCRdb re-analysed the 5' RACE reads in MiXCR, keeping a single row per CDR3 protein. The repertoire holds more than 400,000 distinct CDR3 sequences, with approximately 14% as singletons. A further study also used this sample, focusing on yellow fever vaccine responses in identical twins.

The sequencing sample was made of CD4+ T cells sorted from blood. The receptors shown here come from a woman between 18 and 29 years old in good health.

This clonotype was recorded a few times. V usage is TRBV12-3 or TRBV12-4 and J usage is TRBJ2-5; tentatively, D is TRBD1 or TRBD2 (5 bases each). The V end lost 5 bases, the J end lost 0 bases, and 13 bases lay between the germline ends. The length of the CDR3 is 15 residues. The DNA for the CDR3 is TGTGCCAGCAGTCAGCCGGGACGGTACCAAGAGACCCAGTACTTC. The encoded protein is CASSQPGRYQETQYF.

The V gene is TRBV20-1, the J gene TRBJ2-7, with 15 nucleotides matching TRBD2. The germline V gene encodes CDR1 DFQATT and CDR2 SNEGSKA (reference sequence). The CDR3 is made up of 15 amino acids. Germline trimming cut 8 bases from V and 0 bases from J; bases unmatched to any gene: 5. CDR3 amino acids: CSTGLAGGSSYEQYV. DNA for the CDR3: TGCAGTACCGGACTAGCGGGGGGGAGCTCCTACGAGCAGTACGTC.

This clonotype showed up just a few times. V is TRBV28 and J is TRBJ1-1; D unclear. Trimming took 4 bases from V and 0 from J, leaving 9 bases between them. Germline V gene lookup returns CDR1 MDHEN and CDR2 SYDVKM. The CDR3 has 14 residues. CDR3 sequence (DNA): TGTGCCAGCAGTTCGGCACCAATGAACACTGAAGCTTTCTTT. Its translation is CASSSAPMNTEAFF.

This clonotype turned up a few times. This rearrangement joins TRBV6-5 to TRBJ2-1; D remains ambiguous. Per the germline V gene, CDR1 is MNHEY and CDR2 is SVGAGI. V was shortened by 8 bases and J by 6 bases, with 8 bases between the two germline ends. The CDR3 extends over 11 amino acids. CDR3 residues: CASGKGNEQFF. The CDR3 DNA follows: TGTGCCAGCGGGAAGGGCAATGAGCAGTTCTTC.

This sequence joins TRBV15 and TRBJ2-7, with TRBD1 matching 8 bases. The CDR3 length is 14 residues. Germline trimming cut 4 bases from V and 0 bases from J; bases unmatched to any gene: 2. Germline-derived CDR1 and CDR2 are LNHNV and YYDKDF (reference sequence). The CDR3 region is CATSNGQGSYEQYF. For the CDR3, the DNA is TGTGCCACCAGCAACGGACAGGGCTCCTACGAGCAGTACTTC.

This clonotype was recorded a few times. The V and J genes are TRBV6-2 or TRBV6-3 and TRBJ2-7, with D maybe TRBD2 (7 bases). This CDR3 comprises 16 residues. Trimming cost V 4 bases and J 5 bases, with 21 bases left between them. Germline-derived CDR1 and CDR2 are MNHEY and SVGEGT. This CDR3 is CASSLYNGLGDNEQYF. DNA of the CDR3: TGTGCCAGCAGTTTATATAACGGACTAGGGGACAACGAGCAGTACTTC.

The CDR3 loop is CASSPLGRLLRNEQYF. CDR3 nucleotides: TGTGCCAGCAGCCCTCTTGGACGTCTATTAAGAAACGAGCAGTACTTC. V is TRBV6-1 and J is TRBJ2-7; D not certain. V was clipped by 6 bases and J by 5 bases, with 23 bases between them. The germline V gene has CDR1 MNHNS and CDR2 SASEGT. This CDR3 comprises 16 residues.

This clonotype was observed at least ten times. This rearrangement joins TRBV20-1 to TRBJ1-1; D unclear. Trimming shortened V by 2 bases and J by 8 bases, and 6 bases separated the two germline ends. Germline V CDR1 and CDR2: DFQATT, SNEGSKA (reference sequence). The CDR3 covers 10 residues. CDR3 DNA sequence: TGCAGTGCTAGAAGAGGAGAAGCTTTCTTT. It yields the protein CSARRGEAFF.

The rearrangement uses TRBV18 and TRBJ1-2; D uncertain. The CDR3 extends over 13 amino acids. Trimming removed 6 bases from V and 5 bases from J, with 13 bases in between. Germline loops: CDR1 KGHSH, CDR2 LQKENI. The CDR3 loop reads CASSHGADYGYTF. CDR3 DNA sequence: TGTGCCAGCTCGCATGGTGCGGATTATGGCTACACCTTC.